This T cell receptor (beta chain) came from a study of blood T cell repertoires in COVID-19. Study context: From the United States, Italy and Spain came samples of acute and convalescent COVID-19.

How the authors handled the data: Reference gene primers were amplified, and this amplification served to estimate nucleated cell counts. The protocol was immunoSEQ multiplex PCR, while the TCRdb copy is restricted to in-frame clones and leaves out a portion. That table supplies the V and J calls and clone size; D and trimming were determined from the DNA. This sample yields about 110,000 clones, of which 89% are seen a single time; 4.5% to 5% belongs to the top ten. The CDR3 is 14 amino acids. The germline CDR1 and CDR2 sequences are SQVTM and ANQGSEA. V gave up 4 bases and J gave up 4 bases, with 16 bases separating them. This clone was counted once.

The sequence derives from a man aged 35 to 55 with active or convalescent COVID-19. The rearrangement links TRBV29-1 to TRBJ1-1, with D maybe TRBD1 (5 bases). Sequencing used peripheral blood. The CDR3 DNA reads TGCAGCGTTGTGGTCTCGGCGGGGGGCACTGAAGCTTTCTTT. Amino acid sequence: CSVVVSAGGTEAFF.